These T cell receptor beta chains were read from a single sample in a study of shared clonotypes between healthy human individuals. The table came from immunoSEQ multiplex PCR; TCRdb's copy has only in-frame clones and leaves some out. The data hold about 510,000 clones, with approximately 79% observed a single time. The specimen was PBMCs. These TCRs come from a woman in her forties in good health. Some clones in this sample may be carry-over from other donors' samples. CDR3s include the opening cysteine and the closing phenylalanine or tryptophan.

>TRBJ1-2|TRBV5-1
CASSDRQGYYGYTF
>TRBJ2-1|TRBV7-9
CASSPYLDSRPFF
>TRBJ1-5|TRBV19
CASSPNRVDQPQHF
>TRBJ2-1|TRBV11-2
CASSLMGLESEQFF
>TRBJ1-2|TRBV2
CASSERQGANYGYTF
>TRBJ2-7|TRBV6-1
CASKESGLSYEQYF
>TRBJ1-2|TRBV5-1
CASSPDSFNYGYTF
>TRBJ1-3|TRBV15
CATSRAFSGFTIYF
>TRBJ1-2|TRBV28
CASSLWTGGGLNGYTF
>TRBJ2-3|TRBV11-2
CASSPRLAAYSTDTQYF
>TRBJ2-6|TRBV30
CARSSSGANVLTF
>TRBJ2-3|TRBV10-1
CASSPQADTDTQYF
>TRBJ2-1|TRBV5-1
CASSHPERVRYNEQFF
>TRBJ1-1|TRBV18
CASSLATRLEEDTEAFF
>TRBJ1-1|TRBV28
CASSLSGVFGNTEAFF
>TRBJ2-7|TRBV5-1
CASSLGLAGYYEQYF
>TRBJ2-5|TRBV10-3
CAISESTKETQYF
>TRBJ2-1|TRBV10-2
CASSVWPTVDEQFF
>TRBJ1-1|TRBV6-6
CASSYLLMGEAFF
>TRBJ2-5|TRBV13
CASSIAGGLGETQYF
>TRBJ2-1|TRBV18
CASSLYKGANEQFF
>TRBJ2-3|TRBV30
CAWSFRGTDTQYF
>TRBJ2-7|TRBV28
CASSQAGGESYEQYF
>TRBJ2-2|TRBV10-1
CASSVTGTGELFF
>TRBJ1-1|TRBV5-1
CASSLDGSGAFF
>TRBJ2-1|TRBV9
CASSPSGSYNEQFF
>TRBJ2-3|TRBV28
CAGTSGTSTDTQYF
>TRBJ2-5|TRBV5-4
CASSDKKTGHQETQYF
>TRBJ2-1|TRBV18
CASSPRSSGRENEQFF
>TRBJ2-3|TRBV30
CAWSQDYTDTQYF
>TRBJ2-3|TRBV10-3
CAISESEAADTQYF
>TRBJ1-2|TRBV5-1
CASSLALPTYGYTF
>TRBJ1-2|TRBV11-2
CASSNRDPRYGYTF
>TRBJ2-5|TRBV5-1
CASSLQPGPQETQYF
>TRBJ2-5|TRBV5-1
CASSAKQGVRETQYF
>TRBJ2-3|TRBV9
CASSPQTSTDTQYF
>TRBJ2-7|TRBV28
CASSTPSRDLYEQYF
>TRBJ2-5|TRBV15
CATSREGLLTQYF
>TRBJ2-1|TRBV9
CASSVGRGPYNEQFF
>TRBJ2-1|TRBV6-4
CASSDTRRDRDSPEQFF
>TRBJ1-1|TRBV5-1
CASSRQGGTEAFF
>TRBJ1-2|TRBV9
CASSAVWGGYTF